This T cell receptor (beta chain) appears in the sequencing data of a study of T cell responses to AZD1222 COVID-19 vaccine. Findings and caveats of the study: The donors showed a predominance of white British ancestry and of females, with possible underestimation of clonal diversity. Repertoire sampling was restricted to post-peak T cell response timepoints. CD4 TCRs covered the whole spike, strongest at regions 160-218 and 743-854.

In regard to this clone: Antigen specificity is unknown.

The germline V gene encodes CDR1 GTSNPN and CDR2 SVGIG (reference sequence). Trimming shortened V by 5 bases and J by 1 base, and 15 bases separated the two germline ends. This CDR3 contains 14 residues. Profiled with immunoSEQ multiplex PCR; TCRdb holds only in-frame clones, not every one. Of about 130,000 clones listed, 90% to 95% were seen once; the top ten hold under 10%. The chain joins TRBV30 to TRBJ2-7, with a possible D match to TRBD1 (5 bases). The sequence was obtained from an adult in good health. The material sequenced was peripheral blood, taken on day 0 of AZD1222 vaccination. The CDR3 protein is CAWSLWGRSYEQYF. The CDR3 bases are TGTGCCTGGTCTCTTTGGGGCAGGTCCTACGAGCAGTACTTC.